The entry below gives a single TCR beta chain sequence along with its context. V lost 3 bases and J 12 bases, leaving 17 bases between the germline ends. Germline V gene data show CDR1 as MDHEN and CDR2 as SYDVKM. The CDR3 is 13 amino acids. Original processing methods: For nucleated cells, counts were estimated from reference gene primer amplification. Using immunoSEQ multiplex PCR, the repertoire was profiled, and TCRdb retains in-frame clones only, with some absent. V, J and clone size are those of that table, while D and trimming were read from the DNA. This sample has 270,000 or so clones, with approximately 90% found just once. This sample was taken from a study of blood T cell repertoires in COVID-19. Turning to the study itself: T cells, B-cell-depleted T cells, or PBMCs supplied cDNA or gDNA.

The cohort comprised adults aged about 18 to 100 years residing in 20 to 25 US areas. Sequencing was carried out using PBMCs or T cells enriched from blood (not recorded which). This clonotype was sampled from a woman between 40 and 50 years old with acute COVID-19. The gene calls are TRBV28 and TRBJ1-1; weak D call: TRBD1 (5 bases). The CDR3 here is CASSFGPGFMTFF. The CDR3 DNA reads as TGTGCCAGCAGTTTCGGTCCAGGGTTTATGACTTTCTTT.